This TCR beta chain was retrieved from a study of T cells in women clearing cervical HPV infection. As for the study in general: Donors had HPV16-related CIN3 or worse; 2 had invasive cancer.

On this clone: Its specificity is not known. Read coverage stops 3 residues before the CDR3 terminus; the germline J gene supplies the remainder.

HPV was found by MY09/MY11 PCR and dot-blot genotyping. Findings of the study overall: CIN3+ cases had significantly higher TCR richness than controls; evenness did not differ. Richness plus V gene abundances separated cases from controls with AUC roughly 0.83.

The table came from immunoSEQ multiplex PCR; TCRdb's copy has only in-frame clones and leaves some out. This repertoire includes about 39,000 clones. V lost 0 bases and J 3 bases, leaving 8 bases between the germline ends. CDR3 length: 14 amino acids. The germline CDR1 and CDR2 sequences are SGHRS and YFSETQ. The chain links TRBV5-1 to TRBJ2-3; D is uncertain. The specimen was blood buffy coat. The clonotype was recovered from a woman aged 18 to 75 with a cervical HPV16 infection that either progressed to CIN3+ or cleared (not recorded which). CDR3 DNA, as far as it was read: TGCGCCAGCAGCTTGGGGCAGGTTACAGATACG. Its translation: CASSLGQVTDT. The entire CDR3 protein is CASSLGQVTDTQYF.